The source of this T cell receptor beta chain is a study of T cell repertoires in ileal Crohn's disease. Turning to this clone: Its antigen is not identified.

Around 0.55 micrograms of biopsy DNA per sample underwent TCRB immunosequencing. Clones were read by immunoSEQ multiplex PCR, and TCRdb kept only the in-frame ones, dropping some. Of roughly 4,100 clones detected, 74% appear once; the ten largest clones hold approximately 7%. Study-level results: Sorted CD8 T cells held more high-frequency clones than CD4. Active smokers at surgery had more clonal expansions than non-smokers.

The CDR3 is made up of 13 amino acids. The V and J ends lost 5 bases and 0 bases respectively, with 7 bases between them. Germline-derived CDR1 and CDR2 are MNHEY and SMNVEV (reference sequence). Sequenced: ileal tissue. The chain combines TRBV27 with TRBJ1-2, with D unclear. This sequence was found in an adult with Crohn's disease. CDR3 DNA sequence: TGTGCCAGCAGTCTCGTAGCTAACTATGGCTACACCTTC. This sequence encodes CASSLVANYGYTF.